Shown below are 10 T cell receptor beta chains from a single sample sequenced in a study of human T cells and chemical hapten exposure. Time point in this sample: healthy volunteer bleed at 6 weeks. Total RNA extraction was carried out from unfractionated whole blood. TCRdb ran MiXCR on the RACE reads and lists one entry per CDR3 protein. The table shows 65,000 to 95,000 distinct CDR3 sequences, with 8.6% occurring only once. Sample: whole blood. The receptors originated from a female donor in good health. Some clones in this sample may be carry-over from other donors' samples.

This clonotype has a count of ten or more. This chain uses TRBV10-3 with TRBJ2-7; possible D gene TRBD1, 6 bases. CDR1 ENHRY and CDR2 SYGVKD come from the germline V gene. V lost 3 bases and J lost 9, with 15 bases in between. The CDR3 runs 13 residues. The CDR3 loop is CAISDLQGGGQYF. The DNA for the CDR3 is TGTGCCATCAGTGATCTACAGGGTGGGGGGCAGTACTTC.

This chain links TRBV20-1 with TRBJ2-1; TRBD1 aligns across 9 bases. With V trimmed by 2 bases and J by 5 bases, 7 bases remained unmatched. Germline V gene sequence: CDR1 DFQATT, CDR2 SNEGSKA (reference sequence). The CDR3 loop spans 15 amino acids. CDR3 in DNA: TGCAGTGCTAGATTGTTGGGACAGGGACACAATGAGCAGTTCTTC. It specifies CSARLLGQGHNEQFF.

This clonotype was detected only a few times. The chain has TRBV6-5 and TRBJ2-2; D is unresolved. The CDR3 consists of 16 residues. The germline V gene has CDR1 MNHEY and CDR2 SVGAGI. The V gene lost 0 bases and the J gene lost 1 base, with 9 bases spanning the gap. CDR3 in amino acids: CASSYSGIWNTGELFF. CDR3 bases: TGTGCCAGCAGTTACTCGGGGATCTGGAACACCGGGGAGCTGTTTTTT.

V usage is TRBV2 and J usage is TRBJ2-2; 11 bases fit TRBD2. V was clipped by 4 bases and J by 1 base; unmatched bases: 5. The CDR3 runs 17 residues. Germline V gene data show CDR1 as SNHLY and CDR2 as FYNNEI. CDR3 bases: TGTGCCAGCAGTGGGCTAGCGGGGGGTCTGAACACCGGGGAGCTGTTTTTT. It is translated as CASSGLAGGLNTGELFF.

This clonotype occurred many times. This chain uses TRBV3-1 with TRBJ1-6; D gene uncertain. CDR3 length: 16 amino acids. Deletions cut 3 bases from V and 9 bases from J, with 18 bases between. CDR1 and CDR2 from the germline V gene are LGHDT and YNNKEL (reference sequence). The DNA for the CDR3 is TGTGCCAGCAGCCAGGGCGGACGGCTAGGCGGTTCACCCCTCCACTTT. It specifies CASSQGGRLGGSPLHF. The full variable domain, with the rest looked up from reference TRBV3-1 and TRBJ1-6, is DTAVSQTPKYLVTQMGNDKSIKCEQNLGHDTMYWYKQDSKKFLKIMFSYNNKELIINETVPNRFSPKSPDKAHLNLHINSLELGDSAVYFCASSQGGRLGGSPLHFGNGTRLTVT.

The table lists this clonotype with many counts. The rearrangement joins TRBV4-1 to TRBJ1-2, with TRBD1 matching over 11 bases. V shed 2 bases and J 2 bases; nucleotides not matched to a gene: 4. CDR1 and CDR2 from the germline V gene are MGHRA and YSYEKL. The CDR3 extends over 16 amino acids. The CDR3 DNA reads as TGCGCCAGCAGCCAAAGGAGGACAGGGGGCAACTATGGCTACACCTTC. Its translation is CASSQRRTGGNYGYTF.

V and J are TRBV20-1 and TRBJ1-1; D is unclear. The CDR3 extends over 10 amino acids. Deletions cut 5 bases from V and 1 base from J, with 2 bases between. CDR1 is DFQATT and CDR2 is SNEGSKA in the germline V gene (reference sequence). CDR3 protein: CSASNTEAFF. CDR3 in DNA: TGCAGTGCTTCGAACACTGAAGCTTTCTTT.

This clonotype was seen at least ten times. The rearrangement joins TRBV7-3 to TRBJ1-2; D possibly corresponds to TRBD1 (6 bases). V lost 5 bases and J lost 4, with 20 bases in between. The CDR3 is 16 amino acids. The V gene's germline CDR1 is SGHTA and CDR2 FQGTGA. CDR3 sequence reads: CASSPNPQGLAYGYTF. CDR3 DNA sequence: TGTGCCAGCAGCCCAAACCCACAGGGACTTGCCTATGGCTACACCTTC.

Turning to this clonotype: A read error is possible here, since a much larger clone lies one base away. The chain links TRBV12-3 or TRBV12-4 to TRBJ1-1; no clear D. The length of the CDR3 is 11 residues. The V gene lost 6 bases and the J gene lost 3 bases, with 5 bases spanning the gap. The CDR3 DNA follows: TGTGCCAGCAGATTCCACACTGAAGCTTTCTTT. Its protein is CASRFHTEAFF.

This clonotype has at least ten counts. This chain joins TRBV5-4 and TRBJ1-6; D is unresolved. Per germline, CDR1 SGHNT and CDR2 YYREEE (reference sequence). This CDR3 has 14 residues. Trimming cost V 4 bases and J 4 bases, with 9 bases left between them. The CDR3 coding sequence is TGTGCCAGCAGCCGCGGCCTTTATAATTCACCCCTCCACTTT. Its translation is CASSRGLYNSPLHF.